The 11 T cell receptor beta chains given below trace back to one sample, sequenced in a study of shared T cell receptors in the human thymus listed by TCRdb under 2021. Libraries came from the immunoSEQ multiplex PCR assay. TCRdb provides this immuneACCESS table in a form limited to in-frame rearrangements. Some clones are lacking; in checked studies, under half of them reflect an unresolved V gene, and why the rest are absent is not known. Recorded for this sample are 600,000 to 900,000 clones; 70% to 90% of them occurred a single time. The ten largest clonotypes hold roughly 0.01% of the sample. These data were also reused for a study on human thymus T cells.

The sequenced sample was thymocytes. These receptors were obtained from a girl less than two years old with a congenital heart defect. Donor details come from another sample of the same person, matched by shared clones.

The sample holds a few counts of this clone. The chain uses TRBV6-5 and TRBJ1-2, with TRBD1 as a possible D gene (6 bases). This CDR3 is 13 amino acids long. Trimming stripped 4 bases from V and 4 bases from J, with 10 bases between. Germline values: CDR1 MNHEY, CDR2 SVGAGI. The DNA for the CDR3 is TGTGCCAGCAGTTTCAGGGGTGGCTATGGCTACACCTTC. Its translation is CASSFRGGYGYTF.

V gene TRBV19 combines with J gene TRBJ1-2; tentatively, D is TRBD1 (6 bases). Germline assignment: CDR1 LNHDA and CDR2 SQIVND (reference sequence). The CDR3 sequence is 13 residues long. V dropped 8 bases and J dropped 10 bases, with 20 bases sitting between them. This chain's CDR3 is CASGLGRGYHYTF. The CDR3, as DNA: TGTGCCAGTGGGTTAGGGAGGGGGTATCACTACACCTTC.

The chain recombines TRBV20-1 with TRBJ1-1, with 7 bases matching TRBD1. Germline-derived CDR1 and CDR2 are DFQATT and SNEGSKA (reference sequence). The CDR3 sequence is 11 residues long. V shed 5 bases, J shed 5 bases, and the junction held 2 bases outside the gene matches. In DNA form, the CDR3 reads TGCAGTGCTGTACAGGGGACTGAAGCTTTCTTT. This encodes CSAVQGTEAFF.

The V and J genes are TRBV14 and TRBJ2-5; tentatively, D is TRBD1 (6 bases). The CDR3 extends over 16 amino acids. CDR1 and CDR2 from the germline V gene are SGHDN and FVKESK. Trimming removed 1 base at V and 5 bases at J, with 17 bases between. The CDR3 DNA reads as TGTGCCAGCAGCCAAGGGGAAAGACAGGCCCTGGAGACCCAGTACTTC. Translation: CASSQGERQALETQYF.

This clone was recorded only once. V and J are TRBV7-8 and TRBJ1-6; 7 positions match TRBD1. After removal of 4 bases from V and 0 bases from J, the junction contained 12 bases not matched to a gene. The CDR3 is 19 residues long. Germline assignment: CDR1 SGHVS and CDR2 FQNEAQ. Here the CDR3 reads CASSSKGTEDCSYNSPLHF. The CDR3 bases are TGTGCCAGCAGCTCCAAAGGGACAGAGGATTGCTCCTATAATTCACCCCTCCACTTT.

The chain is built from TRBV5-1 and TRBJ1-2, with 10 bases fitting TRBD1. Germline V gene data show CDR1 as SGHRS and CDR2 as YFSETQ. The CDR3 loop spans 18 amino acids. The trim removed 1 base at V and 4 bases at J, leaving 13 bases unmatched. The CDR3 sequence is CASSLWRTGGVWGYGYTF. CDR3 nucleotides: TGCGCCAGCAGCTTGTGGAGGACAGGGGGGGTCTGGGGCTATGGCTACACCTTC.

The rearrangement uses TRBV2 and TRBJ2-7; 14 positions agree with TRBD2. The V gene's germline CDR1 is SNHLY and CDR2 FYNNEI. The CDR3 covers 20 residues. J was trimmed by 6 bases and V by 10 bases; bases with no gene match: 26. CDR3 protein: CATSPLRLAGGRGLAGEQYF. The CDR3 DNA is TGTGCCACCTCCCCCCTGAGACTAGCGGGGGGGCGGGGCTTAGCTGGCGAGCAGTACTTC.

This chain joins TRBV5-6 and TRBJ2-2; tentative D call: TRBD1 (6 bases). CDR3 length: 14 residues. Germline CDR1 and CDR2: SGHDT and YYEEEE. The ends were cut back, 3 bases at V and 7 bases at J, with 13 bases in the middle. CDR3 protein: CASSYPGAGGELFF. As DNA, the CDR3 is TGTGCCAGCAGCTACCCAGGGGCCGGCGGGGAGCTGTTTTTT. Using reference TRBV5-6 and TRBJ2-2 for the parts outside the CDR3, the full variable domain is DAGVTQSPTHLIKTRGQQVTLRCSPKSGHDTVSWYQQALGQGPQFIFQYYEEEERQRGNFPDRFSGHQFPNYSSELNVNALLLGDSALYLCASSYPGAGGELFFGEGSRLTVL.

This chain connects TRBV13 to TRBJ1-1; D gene unclear. With 8 bases removed from V and 3 bases from J, the gap between germline ends came to 13 bases. This CDR3 is 13 amino acids long. Germline assignment: CDR1 PRHDT and CDR2 FYEKMQ (reference sequence). CDR3 sequence reads: CASLASRDTEAFF. The CDR3 bases are TGTGCCAGCCTCGCCTCGAGGGACACTGAAGCTTTCTTT. The whole variable domain, filled in from reference TRBV13 and TRBJ1-1, reads AAGVIQSPRHLIKEKRETATLKCYPIPRHDTVYWYQQGPGQDPQFLISFYEKMQSDKGSIPDRFSAQQFSDYHSELNMSSLELGDSALYFCASLASRDTEAFFGQGTRLTVV.

This chain uses TRBV4-3 with TRBJ1-2, with 10 bases matching TRBD1. The CDR3 has 17 amino acids. Trimming at V came to 2 bases and at J to 5 bases, leaving 11 bases not matched to a gene. The germline CDR1 and CDR2 sequences are LGHNA and YSLEER. CDR3 nucleotide sequence: TGCGCCAGCAGCCAAAGGTCGGGACAGGGGCTTCGGTATGGCTACACCTTC. Protein sequence: CASSQRSGQGLRYGYTF.

This sequence joins TRBV5-6 and TRBJ1-2, with TRBD1 identical over 9 bases. The germline CDR1 and CDR2 sequences are SGHDT and YYEEEE. J lost 4 bases, V lost 2 bases, and 6 bases had no gene match. This CDR3 is built from 15 residues. This CDR3 reads CASSLWDRAPYGYTF. CDR3 bases: TGTGCCAGCAGCTTATGGGACAGGGCCCCCTATGGCTACACCTTC.